This is a list of T cell receptor beta chains from one sample in a study of blood T cell repertoires in COVID-19. The method was immunoSEQ multiplex PCR; TCRdb's version includes in-frame clones alone and lacks a portion of them. Altogether 150,000 to 200,000 clones are present, roughly 78% being singletons, with the ten largest covering roughly 20%. The specimen was PBMCs or T cells enriched from blood (not recorded which). Receptor source: a woman in her sixties or seventies in a cohort exposed to, infected with or recovered from COVID-19 (not recorded which). The CDR3 runs from the conserved cysteine through the conserved F or W. D genes are given only for firm matches. Part of the rows lack a size; the others show once, few, many or a class for expanded clones.

j_call clone_size d_call v_call cdr3_aa cdr3_nt
TRBJ1-1 - - TRBV6-1 CASSEQGRGGDTEAFF TGTGCCAGCAGTGAACAGGGTAGGGGTGGTGACACTGAAGCTTTCTTT
TRBJ1-2 many TRBD1 TRBV9 CASSAGTGNLYGYTF TGTGCCAGCAGCGCTGGGACAGGGAACCTCTATGGCTACACCTTC
TRBJ2-6 - - TRBV15 CATSRHTGAGANVLTF TGTGCCACCAGCAGACACACAGGCGCTGGGGCCAACGTCCTGACTTTC
TRBJ2-3 - TRBD2 TRBV2 CASRQIAGGQDTQYF TGTGCCAGCAGACAAATAGCGGGAGGACAAGATACGCAGTATTTT
TRBJ1-2 - - TRBV2 CASSAGLTTGGYTF TGTGCCAGCAGTGCCGGACTGACGACTGGTGGCTACACCTTC
TRBJ2-7 - - TRBV18 CASSPQQIRYEQYF TGTGCCAGCTCACCACAACAGATTAGATACGAGCAGTACTTC
TRBJ1-2 few - TRBV7-2 CASSENQGIYGYTF TGTGCCAGCAGCGAGAACCAGGGGATCTATGGCTACACCTTC
TRBJ2-7 - TRBD2 TRBV6-2/TRBV6-3 CASSSIAGAPPYEQYF TGTGCCAGCAGTTCAATAGCGGGAGCCCCTCCATACGAGCAGTACTTC
TRBJ2-3 - - TRBV24-1 CATSDPGAASTDTQYF TGTGCCACCAGTGACCCCGGCGCGGCAAGCACAGATACGCAGTATTTT
TRBJ1-1 - - TRBV9 CASSGAWNTEAFF TGTGCCAGCAGCGGGGCGTGGAACACTGAAGCTTTCTTT
TRBJ2-1 - TRBD2 TRBV2 CASSGSLAGGLSSYNEQFF TGTGCCAGCAGTGGCTCACTAGCGGGAGGGTTAAGCTCCTACAATGAGCAGTTCTTC
TRBJ1-4 - TRBD1 TRBV28 CASSFYGQGTTNEKLFF TGTGCCAGCAGTTTCTACGGACAGGGGACAACTAATGAAAAACTGTTTTTT
TRBJ1-1 - - TRBV30 CAWRYMNTEAFF TGTGCCTGGAGGTACATGAACACTGAAGCTTTCTTT
TRBJ2-7 - TRBD1 TRBV19 CASSRAGTGSYEQYF TGTGCCAGTAGTCGAGCCGGGACAGGGTCCTACGAGCAGTACTTC
TRBJ1-6 - - TRBV2 CASSGVQKNSPLHF TGTGCCAGCAGCGGGGTACAGAAAAATTCACCCCTCCACTTT
TRBJ2-1 - TRBD2 TRBV6-1 CASSEARGLAGRYNEQFF TGTGCCAGCAGTGAAGCTCGGGGGCTAGCGGGACGATACAATGAGCAGTTCTTC
TRBJ1-5 - - TRBV30 CAAQGPHQPQHF TGTGCAGCTCAGGGGCCACATCAGCCCCAGCATTTT
TRBJ1-2 - TRBD1 TRBV7-2 CASSTQGANWDGYTF TGTGCCAGCAGCACACAGGGGGCTAACTGGGATGGCTACACCTTC
TRBJ2-7 - TRBD1 TRBV6-1 CASSEAGQGVYEQYF TGTGCCAGCAGCGAAGCGGGACAGGGCGTCTACGAGCAGTACTTC
TRBJ1-4 - - TRBV13 CASSPGGANEKLFF TGTGCCAGCAGTCCAGGCGGGGCTAATGAAAAACTGTTTTTT
TRBJ2-5 - TRBD2 TRBV7-9 CASNRGGDQETQYF TGTGCCAGCAATAGGGGAGGGGACCAAGAGACCCAGTACTTC
TRBJ2-1 - TRBD2 TRBV7-6 CASSLAGGLNEQFF TGTGCCAGCAGCCTAGCGGGAGGGTTAAATGAGCAGTTCTTC
TRBJ1-1 - - TRBV25-1 CASSERTAYEAFF TGTGCCAGCAGTGAAAGGACAGCTTATGAAGCTTTCTTT
TRBJ2-7 few TRBD2 TRBV9 CASSVYSGSSHEQYF TGTGCCAGCAGCGTTTATAGCGGGAGCTCGCACGAGCAGTACTTC
TRBJ1-3 - - TRBV18 CASSEEQGSGNTIYF TGTGCCAGCTCAGAAGAACAGGGTTCTGGAAACACCATATATTTT
TRBJ2-1 few TRBD2 TRBV28 CARITTQQFRWAGDRPNSYNEQFF TGTGCCAGGATCACCACCCAGCAGTTTCGTTGGGCGGGGGATCGCCCTAATTCCTACAATGAGCAGTTCTTC
TRBJ1-6 once TRBD1 TRBV2 CASSENWDRRNSPLHF TGTGCCAGCAGTGAAAATTGGGACAGGCGGAATTCACCCCTCCACTTT
TRBJ1-1 - - TRBV27 CASSYNRANTEAFF TGTGCCAGCAGTTATAACAGGGCGAACACTGAAGCTTTCTTT
TRBJ2-3 - TRBD2 TRBV6-5 CASRRGGGRTDTQYF TGTGCCAGCCGCCGGGGGGGTGGGCGCACAGATACGCAGTATTTT
TRBJ2-3 - - TRBV7-9 CASSPGGLGHADTQYF TGTGCCAGCAGCCCAGGGGGACTAGGACATGCAGATACGCAGTATTTT
TRBJ1-3 - - TRBV27 CASSFQRPGAASSGNTIYF TGTGCCAGCAGTTTCCAGCGCCCAGGGGCGGCCAGCTCTGGAAACACCATATATTTT
TRBJ2-5 - TRBD2 TRBV6-5 CASTTSGSTETQYF TGTGCCAGCACCACTAGCGGGAGTACAGAGACCCAGTACTTC
TRBJ2-7 - TRBD1 TRBV7-9 CASSSMDRVEQYF TGTGCCAGCAGCTCCATGGACAGGGTCGAGCAGTACTTC
TRBJ2-5 - - TRBV4-1 CASSQVGRRETQYF TGCGCCAGCAGCCAAGTAGGCAGGAGGGAGACCCAGTACTTC
TRBJ2-1 - - TRBV28 CASSRTGTSSYNEQFF TGTGCCAGCAGCCGGACCGGGACTTCGTCCTACAATGAGCAGTTCTTC
TRBJ2-2 - - TRBV19 CASSKVGQFTGELFF TGTGCCAGTAGTAAAGTCGGACAATTCACCGGGGAGCTGTTTTTT
TRBJ1-4 - TRBD1 TRBV15 CATSGSRDRVMEKLFF TGTGCCACCAGCGGCTCAAGAGACAGGGTTATGGAAAAACTGTTTTTT
TRBJ2-7 - TRBD1 TRBV28 CASDPGQGTHEQYF TGTGCCTCCGACCCGGGACAGGGGACCCACGAGCAGTACTTC
TRBJ2-7 - TRBD1 TRBV29-1 CSVEEAGGYEQYF TGCAGCGTTGAAGAAGCAGGGGGCTACGAGCAGTACTTC
TRBJ2-3 - - TRBV11-3 CASSFWGVTSTDTQYF TGTGCCAGCAGCTTTTGGGGAGTCACTAGCACAGATACGCAGTATTTT
TRBJ1-1 - - TRBV6-5 CASSYSGRGNTEAFF TGTGCCAGCAGTTACTCTGGCAGGGGGAACACTGAAGCTTTCTTT
TRBJ2-7 few - TRBV5-6 CASSLHLTYEQYF TGTGCCAGCAGCTTACACCTCACCTACGAGCAGTACTTC